These 8 T cell receptor beta chains were all obtained from the same sample, sequenced in a study of T-cell memory formation after mild COVID-19. TCRdb itself ran the 5' RACE reads through MiXCR, one entry per CDR3 protein. This table holds some 350,000 distinct CDR3 sequences, 13% found once. The specimen sequenced was PBMCs or a T cell subset sorted from them (not recorded which). These receptors were collected from a man between 18 and 35 years old who had mild COVID-19 (a few samples of this study predate the infection). Cell type and time point are not known.

There are a few counts of this clonotype. The rearrangement links TRBV27 to TRBJ2-7; TRBD2 is a possible D gene (6 bases). CDR1 is MNHEY, CDR2 SMNVEV, per germline (reference sequence). V was shortened by 3 bases and J by 3 bases, with 9 bases between the two germline ends. CDR3 length: 13 residues. The CDR3 here is CASSFGGNYEQYF. The CDR3 nucleotides are TGTGCCAGCAGTTTTGGGGGGAACTACGAGCAGTACTTC.

This clonotype was detected only a few times. The chain has TRBV24-1 and TRBJ2-4; D is ambiguous. The CDR3 sequence is 14 residues long. Trimming removed 4 bases at V and 9 bases at J, with 15 bases between. The germline CDR1 and CDR2 sequences are KGHDR and SFDVKD. In nucleotides, the CDR3 is TGTGCCACCAGTGACTCGCGGACGTTGGGCATTCAGTACTTC. Translating gives CATSDSRTLGIQYF.

The chain is built from TRBV12-3 or TRBV12-4 and TRBJ2-3; D possibly uses TRBD1 or TRBD2 (5 bases each). V lost 6 bases, J lost 9 bases, and 19 bases lay in between. CDR3 length: 14 amino acids. The CDR3 nucleotides are TGTGCCAGCAGCACCGGGATGGGCTGGGGCACGCAGTATTTT. It translates to CASSTGMGWGTQYF.

V gene TRBV3-1 combines with J gene TRBJ1-2; possibly TRBD1 for D (5 bases). The CDR3 length is 15 residues. The germline V gene has CDR1 LGHDT and CDR2 YNNKEL (reference sequence). The ends were cut back, 7 bases at V and 0 bases at J, with 15 bases in the middle. The CDR3 nucleotides read TGTGCCAGCAACAGCCGGGACGCCGCTAACTATGGCTACACCTTC. This gives the protein CASNSRDAANYGYTF.

This clonotype turned up a few times. Here the CDR3 reads CATSREILRGGAFF. In DNA form, the CDR3 reads TGTGCCACCAGCAGAGAAATCCTGCGAGGGGGAGCTTTCTTT. V and J are TRBV15 and TRBJ1-1; D may be TRBD1 (6 bases). Trimming pared 0 bases from V and 10 bases from J, leaving 15 bases between. Germline V gene lookup returns CDR1 LNHNV and CDR2 YYDKDF (reference sequence). This CDR3 spans 14 amino acids.

This clonotype was seen more than once but under ten times. The chain has TRBV7-2 and TRBJ2-5, with D possibly matching TRBD2 (6 bases). V lost 0 bases and J lost 4, with 12 bases in between. The CDR3 consists of 15 residues. Germline lookup yields CDR1 SGHTA and CDR2 FQGNSA. CDR3 residues: CASSLAWGVGETQYF. Written as DNA, the CDR3 is TGTGCCAGCAGCTTAGCATGGGGGGTCGGAGAGACCCAGTACTTC.

This clonotype was counted between two and nine times. In DNA form, the CDR3 reads TGCAGTGCTAGCGAGGAGGGCTACACCTTC. Amino acid sequence: CSASEEGYTF. The chain joins TRBV20-1 to TRBJ1-2; D not resolved. The CDR3 is 10 residues long. V lost 3 bases and J 8 bases, leaving 7 bases between the germline ends. Per the germline V gene, CDR1 is DFQATT and CDR2 is SNEGSKA (reference sequence).

Only a few counts were recorded for this clonotype. CDR3 amino acids: CASSRGLAYEQYF. CDR3 coding DNA: TGTGCCAGCAGCCGGGGACTAGCCTACGAGCAGTACTTC. This chain connects TRBV7-9 to TRBJ2-7; 8 bases fit TRBD2. The CDR3 has 13 amino acids. V was pared by 5 bases and J by 2 bases, with 2 bases of the junction left unmatched. CDR1 and CDR2 from the germline V gene are SEHNR and FQNEAQ (reference sequence). Full variable domain (remainder filled in from reference TRBV7-9 and TRBJ2-7): DTGVSQNPRHKITKRGQNVTFRCDPISEHNRLYWYRQTLGQGPEFLTYFQNEAQLEKSRLLSDRFSAERPKGSFSTLEIQRTEQGDSAMYLCASSRGLAYEQYFGPGTRLTVT.